These 30 T cell receptor beta chains came from one sample sequenced in a study of graft-versus-host responses after intestinal transplantation (dated by TCRdb to about 2021). The library was prepared using the immunoSEQ multiplex PCR assay. TCRdb's version of the immuneACCESS table is confined to in-frame rearrangements and falls short of the full clone set. An unresolved V gene accounts for under half of the shortfall where checked; the remainder is of unknown origin. This sample holds some 90,000 clones; 75% to 90% were observed only once. In total, the top ten clones hold approximately 0.11% of the sample. Their antigens remain unidentified. The sample's time point, from its label and the paper: cells obtained before transplantation from donor or recipient. The sequenced sample was unstimulated CD4+ T cells sorted from spleen or lymph node cells, obtained before intestinal transplant. The receptor set was obtained from a human donor who received an intestinal transplant.

DNA for the CDR3: TGTGCCAGCAGCTTATCGGTTGGGACAGGCTACGAGCAGTACTTC. Residues: CASSLSVGTGYEQYF. The chain has TRBV7-9 and TRBJ2-7; 8 nucleotides line up with TRBD1. Germline loops: CDR1 SEHNR, CDR2 FQNEAQ (reference sequence). Trimming took 2 bases from V and 3 from J; bases not matched to a gene: 6. The CDR3 is 15 residues long.

The V gene is TRBV5-6, the J gene TRBJ2-7, with 10 bases that match TRBD1. Unmatched junction bases numbered 5, after V lost 4 bases and J lost 4 bases. Germline V gene sequence: CDR1 SGHDT, CDR2 YYEEEE. The CDR3 is 14 amino acids. The CDR3, as DNA: TGTGCCAGCAGCCCGGGACAGGGGTTTTACGAGCAGTACTTC. It codes for CASSPGQGFYEQYF.

The V call is TRBV5-5, the J call TRBJ1-6; tentatively, D is TRBD1 (5 bases). The V gene's germline CDR1 is SGHKS and CDR2 YYEKEE (reference sequence). Trimming took off 2 bases at V and 7 bases at J, with 16 bases between the two ends. The CDR3 has 16 residues. The CDR3 loop is CASSFWTGTINSPLHF. The CDR3 DNA follows: TGTGCCAGCAGCTTCTGGACCGGGACTATCAATTCACCCCTCCACTTT.

This chain joins TRBV5-6 and TRBJ2-2, with D possibly TRBD2 on 6 matching bases. Germline CDR1 is SGHDT and CDR2 is YYEEEE. Deletions cut 0 bases from V and 4 bases from J, with 16 bases between. The CDR3 runs 17 residues. CDR3 amino acids: CASSLDWGVVGTGELFF. Written as DNA, the CDR3 is TGTGCCAGCAGCTTGGATTGGGGGGTCGTGGGCACCGGGGAGCTGTTTTTT.

In its sample, this clone was seen a few times. CDR3 nucleotide sequence: TGTGCCAGCAGTGTGGAGGGACCGATGAACACTGAAGCTTTCTTT. The encoded protein is CASSVEGPMNTEAFF. The genes are TRBV2 and TRBJ1-1, with D maybe TRBD1 (5 bases). The CDR3 sequence is 15 residues long. V lost 4 bases, J lost 0 bases, and 12 bases lay in between. Germline values: CDR1 SNHLY, CDR2 FYNNEI.

The chain carries TRBV5-1 and TRBJ1-1; TRBD1 matches at 10 bases. After removal of 5 bases from V and 5 bases from J, the junction contained 12 bases not matched to a gene. CDR1 and CDR2 (germline): SGHRS, YFSETQ. This CDR3 is built from 16 residues. This CDR3 is CASSYAGQGRGTEAFF. In DNA form, the CDR3 reads TGCGCCAGCAGTTACGCGGGACAGGGGAGAGGAACTGAAGCTTTCTTT.

This clone was seen just once. The chain carries TRBV6-5 and TRBJ2-2, with 9 bases aligning to TRBD1. The CDR3 length is 15 residues. Germline CDR1 is MNHEY and CDR2 is SVGAGI. With 6 bases clipped from V and 6 bases from J, the junction kept 8 bases outside the gene matches. The CDR3: CASRTGTGKAGELFF. Here the CDR3 DNA reads TGTGCCAGCAGGACCGGGACAGGGAAAGCCGGGGAGCTGTTTTTT.

In its sample, this clone was seen once. V gene TRBV7-9 combines with J gene TRBJ1-5, with D possibly matching TRBD1 (5 bases). The V gene's germline CDR1 is SEHNR and CDR2 FQNEAQ (reference sequence). The ends were cut back, 1 base at V and 0 bases at J, with 7 bases in the middle. This CDR3 spans 15 amino acids. The CDR3 here is CASSLGTISNQPQHF. The CDR3 bases are TGTGCCAGCAGCTTAGGGACAATTAGCAATCAGCCCCAGCATTTT.

Notes on this clone: The sample contains more than one DNA sequence encoding this CDR3. The V call is TRBV18, the J call TRBJ2-7; TRBD1 matches 8 bases. The germline V gene encodes CDR1 KGHSH and CDR2 LQKENI. The CDR3 has 14 amino acids. The J segment lost 5 bases and the V segment lost 6 bases, leaving 9 bases of the junction unmatched. The CDR3 is CASSRDRGQDEQYF. The CDR3 DNA sequence: TGTGCCAGCTCCCGCGACAGGGGCCAAGACGAGCAGTACTTC.

This clone was recorded once. V gene TRBV9 combines with J gene TRBJ1-2, with D tentatively TRBD1 (5 bases). This CDR3 region has 13 residues. CDR1 is SGDLS and CDR2 is YYNGEE in the germline V gene. The germline V and J ends were trimmed by 4 bases and 4 bases, with 11 bases remaining between them. The DNA of the CDR3 is TGTGCCAGCAGCCCCGGACACCCCTATGGCTACACCTTC. This codes for CASSPGHPYGYTF.

The chain recombines TRBV6-6 with TRBJ1-2, with TRBD1 identical over 7 bases. J was trimmed by 0 bases and V by 5 bases; bases with no gene match: 6. Looked up from germline, CDR1 is MNHNY and CDR2 is SVGAGI (reference sequence). The CDR3 is made up of 15 amino acids. The CDR3 protein is CASSLDRDPNYGYTF. The CDR3 coding sequence is TGTGCCAGCAGTCTAGACAGGGACCCTAACTATGGCTACACCTTC.

This rearrangement joins TRBV5-5 to TRBJ2-2, with TRBD1 matching over 7 bases. V gave up 7 bases and J gave up 6 bases; unmatched junction bases: 6. The CDR3 length is 13 residues. CDR1 and CDR2 from the germline V gene are SGHKS and YYEKEE (reference sequence). CDR3 residues: CASQQGWAGELFF. CDR3 coding DNA: TGTGCCAGCCAACAGGGGTGGGCCGGGGAGCTGTTTTTT.

This chain connects TRBV7-9 to TRBJ1-1; D might be TRBD1 (6 bases). V lost 5 bases, J lost 1 base, and 14 bases lay in between. The CDR3 is 15 amino acids. CDR1 and CDR2 (germline): SEHNR, FQNEAQ (reference sequence). The CDR3: CASSRTKGQNTEAFF. For the CDR3, the DNA is TGTGCCAGCAGCCGGACGAAGGGACAGAACACTGAAGCTTTCTTT.

V gene TRBV5-8 combines with J gene TRBJ2-6; D might be TRBD2 (6 bases). Deletions cut 3 bases from V and 3 bases from J, with 16 bases between. This CDR3 has 17 amino acids. Germline assignment: CDR1 SGHTS and CDR2 YDEGEE. CDR3 nucleotides: TGTGCCAGCAGCTCGGGGTGGGGAGGAAGTGGGGCCAACGTCCTGACTTTC. Amino acid sequence: CASSSGWGGSGANVLTF.

This chain joins TRBV2 and TRBJ2-3, with 9 positions matching TRBD2. Per the germline V gene, CDR1 is SNHLY and CDR2 is FYNNEI. V gave up 7 bases and J gave up 4 bases; unmatched junction bases: 6. The CDR3 has 14 residues. This CDR3 is CASTSGAGADTQYF. The CDR3, as DNA: TGTGCCAGCACTAGCGGGGCCGGGGCAGATACGCAGTATTTT.

The chain combines TRBV9 with TRBJ2-3; 7 nucleotides match TRBD2. V lost 2 bases, J lost 2 bases, and 14 bases stayed unmatched. Germline CDR1 and CDR2: SGDLS and YYNGEE. The CDR3 runs to 18 residues. The CDR3 nucleotides are TGTGCCAGCAGCGTGTCTGGCGGGGTAGCGGGCCACACAGATACGCAGTATTTT. Translation gives CASSVSGGVAGHTDTQYF.

V usage is TRBV28 and J usage is TRBJ1-1, with D uncertain. This CDR3 comprises 11 residues. The V end was cut by 3 bases, the J end by 7 bases, with 6 bases between. Per the germline V gene, CDR1 is MDHEN and CDR2 is SYDVKM. The CDR3 loop reads CASSLFSEAFF. The DNA of the CDR3 is TGTGCCAGCAGTTTGTTCAGTGAAGCTTTCTTT.

The chain has TRBV5-4 and TRBJ2-2; 8 bases align to TRBD1. Germline V gene sequence: CDR1 SGHNT, CDR2 YYREEE (reference sequence). Losses at the gene ends were 4 bases for V and 4 bases for J; bases not matched to a gene: 15. The CDR3 covers 18 residues. In nucleotides, the CDR3 is TGTGCCAGCAGCCCGGGGACCCGGACAGGGTGGGGCACCGGGGAGCTGTTTTTT. This translates into CASSPGTRTGWGTGELFF.

The gene calls are TRBV2 and TRBJ2-7, with TRBD1 matching over 7 bases. The CDR3 length is 11 residues. J lost 5 bases, V lost 6 bases, and 1 base had no gene match. Germline assignment: CDR1 SNHLY and CDR2 FYNNEI. CDR3 coding DNA: TGTGCCAGCAGACAGGGGAACGAGCAGTACTTC. As protein: CASRQGNEQYF.

The CDR3: CASSLGAGQETQYF. CDR3 nucleotide sequence: TGCGCCAGCAGCTTGGGGGCGGGCCAAGAGACCCAGTACTTC. The chain couples TRBV5-1 to TRBJ2-5; maybe TRBD2 (5 bases). Germline CDR1 is SGHRS and CDR2 is YFSETQ. V shed 0 bases and J shed 1 base, with 7 bases lying between them. CDR3 size: 14 residues.

On this clone: The junction shows a germline mismatch at one end, possibly a read error. This rearrangement joins TRBV7-7 to TRBJ2-2; 7 positions match TRBD2. The CDR3 spans 13 residues. The germline V gene has CDR1 SSHAT and CDR2 FNYEAQ (reference sequence). The CDR3 DNA is TGTGCTAGCAGCCCAAGCGGGGACGGGGAGCTGTTTTTT. This codes for CASSPSGDGELFF.

Only one count was recorded for this clone. The chain uses TRBV9 and TRBJ2-2, with D perhaps matching TRBD1 (6 bases). Per germline, CDR1 SGDLS and CDR2 YYNGEE. V was trimmed by 1 base and J by 4 bases, leaving 14 bases between them. CDR3 size: 16 residues. CDR3 sequence: CASSVLGSTGTGELFF. The CDR3 coding sequence is TGTGCCAGCAGCGTATTGGGTTCGACAGGCACCGGGGAGCTGTTTTTT. Full variable domain (remainder filled in from reference TRBV9 and TRBJ2-2): DSGVTQTPKHLITATGQRVTLRCSPRSGDLSVYWYQQSLDQGLQFLIQYYNGEERAKGNILERFSAQQFPDLHSELNLSSLELGDSALYFCASSVLGSTGTGELFFGEGSRLTVL.

The rearrangement links TRBV19 to TRBJ1-2; 7 bases agree with TRBD1. The germline CDR1 and CDR2 sequences are LNHDA and SQIVND (reference sequence). The CDR3 contains 13 residues. Losses at the gene ends were 7 bases for V and 5 bases for J; bases not matched to a gene: 7. As DNA, the CDR3 is TGTGCCAGTACCACAGGGGTTGGGTATGGCTACACCTTC. Residues: CASTTGVGYGYTF.

The chain carries TRBV19 and TRBJ1-3; perhaps TRBD1 as D (5 bases). CDR3 size: 14 residues. CDR1 and CDR2 from the germline V gene are LNHDA and SQIVND (reference sequence). The V end was cut by 4 bases, the J end by 2 bases, with 9 bases between. The CDR3 DNA follows: TGTGCCAGTAGTAAACAGGTTGCTGGAAACACCATATATTTT. It translates to CASSKQVAGNTIYF. The complete variable domain, with remaining parts taken from reference TRBV19 and TRBJ1-3, reads DGGITQSPKYLFRKEGQNVTLSCEQNLNHDAMYWYRQDPGQGLRLIYYSQIVNDFQKGDIAEGYSVSREKKESFPLTVTSAQKNPTAFYLCASSKQVAGNTIYFGEGSWLTVV.

The chain is built from TRBV27 and TRBJ1-1, with 8 bases lining up with TRBD1. Germline CDR1 is MNHEY and CDR2 is SMNVEV (reference sequence). The trim removed 9 bases at V and 5 bases at J, leaving 8 bases unmatched. The CDR3 spans 13 residues. The CDR3 protein is CASSRGRWTEAFF. In DNA, the CDR3 is TGTGCCAGTAGCAGGGGGCGTTGGACTGAAGCTTTCTTT.

This rearrangement joins TRBV6-1 to TRBJ1-1; 8 nucleotides align to TRBD1. The CDR3 runs to 15 residues. Germline CDR1 and CDR2: MNHNS and SASEGT. V lost 4 bases to trimming and J lost 5 bases; unmatched junction nucleotides: 9. The CDR3 region has the DNA TGTGCCAGCAGTGCCCCAGGGGGCCTCGGTACTGAAGCTTTCTTT. Its translation is CASSAPGGLGTEAFF.

Details on this clone: Distinct nucleotide sequences in the sample also encode this CDR3. This chain joins TRBV4-2 and TRBJ1-6; D perhaps matches TRBD1 (5 bases). The CDR3 loop spans 21 amino acids. Trimming pared 0 bases from V and 2 bases from J, leaving 23 bases between. Germline CDR1 reads LGHNA; CDR2 reads YNFKEQ. CDR3 bases: TGTGCCAGCAGCCAAGATTCCGCGCAGGGAAGGCTAGCGACCTATAATTCACCCCTCCACTTT. Amino acid sequence: CASSQDSAQGRLATYNSPLHF.

The rearrangement links TRBV7-9 to TRBJ1-6; D ambiguous. There are 16 residues in the CDR3. With 10 bases removed from V and 5 bases from J, the gap between germline ends came to 21 bases. The germline V gene encodes CDR1 SEHNR and CDR2 FQNEAQ (reference sequence). CDR3 bases: TGTGCCACCCAAGATCCGGGATTTGAACATAATTCACCCCTCCACTTT. This translates into CATQDPGFEHNSPLHF.

The V and J genes are TRBV6-1 and TRBJ2-7; a weak D match, TRBD1 (6 bases). Trimming took 5 bases from V and 4 from J, leaving 15 bases between them. Germline CDR1 reads MNHNS; CDR2 reads SASEGT. CDR3 length equals 14 residues. The CDR3 spells CASSNGRGPYEQYF. DNA of the CDR3: TGTGCCAGCAGTAACGGCAGGGGACCATACGAGCAGTACTTC.

The J gene is TRBJ2-5, the V gene TRBV6-1; 10 bases fit TRBD2. Germline CDR1 is MNHNS and CDR2 is SASEGT. This CDR3 region has 15 residues. Germline trimming cut 5 bases from V and 5 bases from J; bases unmatched to any gene: 8. CDR3 DNA sequence: TGTGCCAGCAGTACAACGACTAGCGGGTGGGAGACCCAGTACTTC. Its protein product is CASSTTTSGWETQYF.